This T cell receptor beta chain was retrieved from a study of T cell responses to AZD1222 COVID-19 vaccine. Regarding the study as a whole: Donors were largely white British and mainly female; clonal diversity was possibly underestimated.

On this clone itself: Antigen: not known.

The method was immunoSEQ multiplex PCR; TCRdb's version includes in-frame clones alone and lacks a portion of them. The sample has about 150,000 clones, 90% to 95% seen once. The V gene end was trimmed by 3 bases and the J gene end by 1 base; junction bases not matched to a gene: 8. This CDR3 region has 16 residues. Germline lookup yields CDR1 SGHTS and CDR2 YDEGEE. Specimen: peripheral blood, collected 28 days after the second AZD1222 dose. This chain connects TRBV5-8 to TRBJ2-5, with TRBD2 identical over 8 bases. The source is an adult who received the AZD1222 COVID-19 vaccine. CDR3 residues: CASSSDRGGIQETQYF. CDR3 DNA: TGTGCCAGCAGCTCTGACCGCGGGGGGATCCAAGAGACCCAGTACTTC.